This TCR beta chain was retrieved from a study of cytotoxic CD8 clonotypes in ibrutinib-treated CLL. Whole-study context: Patients: around 11 relapsed/refractory, approximately 16 treatment-naive, fewer than 18 IGHV unmutated.

TCRdb's table, derived via immunoSEQ multiplex PCR, lists solely in-frame clones and lacks some. This repertoire shows 130,000 or so clones, around three quarters found once; its top ten account for around 30%. For this clone: The antigen remains unidentified.

Germline V gene data show CDR1 as MDHEN and CDR2 as SYDVKM. This CDR3 has 11 amino acids. V lost 5 bases and J lost 7, with 3 bases in between. Study-level points and caveats: In sustained-remission versus progressing patients, sampling times differed. Pretreatment clonality was elevated relative to age-matched healthy donors and paralleled circulating CD8+ T-cell counts.

The V and J genes are TRBV28 and TRBJ1-6, with no clear D. This sample comprised PBMCs, obtained after 12 months of ibrutinib treatment. The source is a human donor with chronic lymphocytic leukemia. This chain's CDR3 is CASSVNSPLHF. In DNA form, the CDR3 reads TGTGCCAGCAGTGTAAATTCACCCCTCCACTTT.